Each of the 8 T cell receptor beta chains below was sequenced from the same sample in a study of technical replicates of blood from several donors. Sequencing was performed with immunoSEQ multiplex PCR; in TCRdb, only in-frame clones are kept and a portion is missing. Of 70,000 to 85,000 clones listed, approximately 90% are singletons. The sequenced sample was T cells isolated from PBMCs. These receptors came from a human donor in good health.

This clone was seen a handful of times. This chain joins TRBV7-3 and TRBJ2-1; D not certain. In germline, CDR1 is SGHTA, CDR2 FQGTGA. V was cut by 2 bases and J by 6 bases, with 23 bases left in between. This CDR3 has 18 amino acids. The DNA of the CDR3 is TGTGCCAGCAGCTTACGAATTAAGAAACTTCCTGAAATCAATGAGCAGTTCTTC. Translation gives CASSLRIKKLPEINEQFF.

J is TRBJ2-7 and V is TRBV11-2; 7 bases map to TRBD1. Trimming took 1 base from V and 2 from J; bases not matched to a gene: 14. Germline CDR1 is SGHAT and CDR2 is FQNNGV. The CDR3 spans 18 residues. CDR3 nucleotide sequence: TGTGCCAGCAGCTTAGCGTTTGCGAGGGGGCTAGGGACCTACGAGCAGTACTTC. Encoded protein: CASSLAFARGLGTYEQYF.

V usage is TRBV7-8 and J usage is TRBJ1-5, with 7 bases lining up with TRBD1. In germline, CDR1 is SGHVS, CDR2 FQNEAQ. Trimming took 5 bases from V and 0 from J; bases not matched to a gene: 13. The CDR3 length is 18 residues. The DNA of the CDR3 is TGTGCCAGCAGCCTTCGAGGGACAGAATACTATAGCAATCAGCCCCAGCATTTT. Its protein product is CASSLRGTEYYSNQPQHF.

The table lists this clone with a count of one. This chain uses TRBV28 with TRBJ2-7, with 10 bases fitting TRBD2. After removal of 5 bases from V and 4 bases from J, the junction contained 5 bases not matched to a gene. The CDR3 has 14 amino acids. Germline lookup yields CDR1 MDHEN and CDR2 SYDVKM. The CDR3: CASSVSGGQYEQYF. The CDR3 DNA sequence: TGTGCCAGCAGTGTTAGCGGGGGGCAGTACGAGCAGTACTTC. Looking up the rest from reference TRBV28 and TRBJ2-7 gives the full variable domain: DVKVTQSSRYLVKRTGEKVFLECVQDMDHENMFWYRQDPGLGLRLIYFSYDVKMKEKGDIPEGYSVSREKKERFSLILESASTNQTSMYLCASSVSGGQYEQYFGPGTRLTVT.

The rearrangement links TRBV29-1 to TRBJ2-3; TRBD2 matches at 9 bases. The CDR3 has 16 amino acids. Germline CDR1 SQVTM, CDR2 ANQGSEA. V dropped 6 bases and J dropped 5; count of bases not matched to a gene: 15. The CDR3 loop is CSVKPGGRAAGDTQYF. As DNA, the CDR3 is TGCAGCGTCAAACCTGGCGGGAGGGCCGCGGGAGATACGCAGTATTTT.

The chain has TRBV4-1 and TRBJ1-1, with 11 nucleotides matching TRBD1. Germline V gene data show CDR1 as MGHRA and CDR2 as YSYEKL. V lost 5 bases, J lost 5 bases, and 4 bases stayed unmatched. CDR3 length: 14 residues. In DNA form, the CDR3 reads TGCGCCAGCAGCTCGGACAGGGGGCGAACTGAAGCTTTCTTT. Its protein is CASSSDRGRTEAFF.

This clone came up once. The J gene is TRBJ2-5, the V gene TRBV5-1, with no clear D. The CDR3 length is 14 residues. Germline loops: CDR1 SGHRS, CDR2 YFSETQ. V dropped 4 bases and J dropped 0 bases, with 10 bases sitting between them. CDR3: CASSATAHQETQYF. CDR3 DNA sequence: TGCGCCAGCAGCGCCACAGCCCACCAAGAGACCCAGTACTTC.

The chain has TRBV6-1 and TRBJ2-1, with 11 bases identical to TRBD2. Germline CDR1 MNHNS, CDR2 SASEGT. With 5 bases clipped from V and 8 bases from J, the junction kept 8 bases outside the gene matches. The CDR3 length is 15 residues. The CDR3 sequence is CASSKVAGGLDEQFF. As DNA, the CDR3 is TGTGCCAGCAGTAAGGTAGCGGGAGGGTTGGATGAGCAGTTCTTC.